Sequencing of this T cell receptor beta chain was carried out in a study of response to subunit inactivated influenza vaccine. General study points: Each seasonal influenza vaccination recruits few new T cells, the authors suggested.

In germline, CDR1 is ENHRY, CDR2 SYGVKD. The length of the CDR3 is 14 residues. V was shortened by 0 bases and J by 6 bases, with 9 bases between the two germline ends. The table lists this clonotype with many counts. The antigen is not known. Each CDR3 protein gets one entry after TCRdb re-called the RT-PCR reads with MiXCR. The sample records around 580,000 distinct CDR3 sequences, over 9.5% being singletons. This sequence originates from a man aged 45-60 years who received an inactivated influenza vaccine. The sequencing here drew on PBMCs from blood, taken on the day of vaccination. V and J are TRBV10-3 and TRBJ2-1; maybe TRBD2 (5 bases). The CDR3 is CAISESPSSNEQFF. The CDR3 nucleotides read TGTGCCATCAGTGAGTCACCTAGCTCCAATGAGCAGTTCTTC.